Shown below are 2 T cell receptor beta chains from a single sample sequenced in a study of T cell responses to AZD1222 COVID-19 vaccine. Assay: immunoSEQ multiplex PCR; the TCRdb copy retains only in-frame clones and omits some. The data show 250,000 to 300,000 clones, with approximately 94% seen just once and around 0.57% held by the top ten. The input for sequencing was peripheral blood, taken 28 days after the second AZD1222 dose. The receptors come from an adult who received the AZD1222 COVID-19 vaccine.

The rearrangement joins TRBV4-1 to TRBJ2-7; the match to TRBD1 covers 9 bases. The CDR3 runs 16 residues. Germline V CDR1 and CDR2: MGHRA, YSYEKL. Trimming removed 1 base from V and 4 bases from J; junction bases left unmatched: 8. This CDR3 reads CASSQAWDREIYEQYF. The CDR3 nucleotides are TGCGCCAGCAGCCAAGCGTGGGACAGGGAAATTTACGAGCAGTACTTC.

The chain recombines TRBV3-1 (or the pseudogene TRBV3-2) with TRBJ1-4; D perhaps matches TRBD1 (6 bases). This CDR3 is built from 17 residues. Trimming stripped 0 bases from V and 4 bases from J, with 15 bases between. Germline V CDR1 and CDR2: LGHDT, YNNKEL (reference sequence). CDR3 protein: CASSQEPRRQDNEKLFF. The DNA of the CDR3 is TGTGCCAGCAGCCAAGAACCCCGTCGACAGGATAATGAAAAACTGTTTTTT.